The 8 T cell receptor beta chains presented below share a single source sample, sequenced in a study of blood T cell repertoires in COVID-19. Profiling relied on immunoSEQ multiplex PCR, and the TCRdb table lists in-frame clones only, not all of them. This table holds approximately 260,000 clones, roughly 80% found once. The specimen sequenced was peripheral blood. Receptors were obtained from a woman in her sixties or seventies with active or convalescent COVID-19.

V gene TRBV19 combines with J gene TRBJ1-2; D possibly corresponds to TRBD1 (5 bases). This CDR3 region has 14 residues. CDR1 and CDR2 (germline): LNHDA, SQIVND (reference sequence). Trimming left V 8 bases short and J 5 bases short, with 18 bases between. In DNA form, the CDR3 reads TGTGCCAGTCTCCCTCTGGGGGGTTGGTATGGCTACACCTTC. The encoded protein is CASLPLGGWYGYTF.

V gene TRBV2 combines with J gene TRBJ2-3, with TRBD1 as a possible D gene (5 bases). The CDR3 runs 14 residues. Germline assignment: CDR1 SNHLY and CDR2 FYNNEI. Trimming left V 6 bases short and J 0 bases short, with 10 bases between. CDR3 sequence: CASSGWGSTDTQYF. Here the CDR3 DNA reads TGTGCCAGCAGCGGATGGGGCAGCACAGATACGCAGTATTTT.

The rearrangement uses TRBV11-1 and TRBJ1-2, with D possibly being TRBD1 (5 bases). The CDR3 loop spans 13 amino acids. Trimming pared 2 bases from V and 2 bases from J, leaving 6 bases between. Germline values: CDR1 SGHAT, CDR2 FQDESV (reference sequence). Written as DNA, the CDR3 is TGTGCCAGCAGCTTAAGACAGAACTATGGCTACACCTTC. It encodes CASSLRQNYGYTF.

This chain uses TRBV4-1 with TRBJ1-3; 9 nucleotides align to TRBD1. The CDR3 sequence is 16 residues long. The V gene end was trimmed by 1 base and the J gene end by 4 bases; junction bases not matched to a gene: 5. CDR1 is MGHRA and CDR2 is YSYEKL in the germline V gene. CDR3 sequence (DNA): TGCGCCAGCAGCCAAGCCGGGACAGGGTTCGGAAACACCATATATTTT. Translating gives CASSQAGTGFGNTIYF.

The chain carries TRBV6-6 and TRBJ1-2, with 9 positions matching TRBD1. The V gene's germline CDR1 is MNHNY and CDR2 SVGAGI (reference sequence). The CDR3 extends over 14 amino acids. Trimming took 5 bases from V and 3 from J; bases not matched to a gene: 4. The CDR3 DNA reads as TGTGCCAGCAGTACGGGGACAGGGTACTATGGCTACACCTTC. Translating gives CASSTGTGYYGYTF.

A remark on this clone: Other DNA sequences in this specimen translate into the identical CDR3. This sequence joins TRBV9 and TRBJ1-2; D unresolved. This CDR3 has 14 amino acids. The V gene lost 0 bases and the J gene lost 2 bases, with 8 bases spanning the gap. From germline, CDR1 is SGDLS and CDR2 YYNGEE. The CDR3 DNA is TGTGCCAGCAGCGTAGCAGTAGCCAACTATGGCTACACCTTC. Amino acids: CASSVAVANYGYTF.

This clone was counted a single time. The chain carries TRBV27 and TRBJ1-1; no clear D gene. The V end lost 0 bases, the J end lost 5 bases, and 13 bases lay between the germline ends. In germline, CDR1 is MNHEY, CDR2 SMNVEV (reference sequence). The CDR3 has 15 amino acids. CDR3 loop: CASSLSMAGGTEAFF. CDR3 in DNA: TGTGCCAGCAGTTTATCGATGGCGGGAGGGACTGAAGCTTTCTTT.

V usage is TRBV18 and J usage is TRBJ1-6; the match to TRBD1 covers 11 bases. The germline gives CDR1 KGHSH, CDR2 LQKENI. The CDR3 has 16 amino acids. With 3 bases clipped from V and 7 bases from J, the junction kept 5 bases outside the gene matches. The CDR3 is CASSPGTGGMNSPLHF. The DNA of the CDR3 is TGTGCCAGCTCACCCGGGACAGGGGGAATGAATTCACCCCTCCACTTT.